This TCR beta chain comes out of a study of vaccination and CD4 T cells after COVID-19. Remarks on this clonotype: Its target is not known.

Treatment indicated: approximately nine-day PBMC culture with coronavirus spike peptide pools or control peptides (ViraFEST assay). Once peptide pools had expanded antigen-specific T cells, ViraFEST sequenced TCRs. Cultured CD4+ T-cell DNA underwent Oncomine TCR Beta short-read sequencing. TCRdb processed the PCR reads anew with MiXCR; each CDR3 protein has one entry. The sample lists 16,000 or so distinct CDR3 sequences; around two fifths were seen once. The source was CD4+ T cells from blood, cultured in vitro, collected after SARS-CoV-2 vaccination. The sequence was obtained from a human donor who had recovered from COVID-19.

DNA for the CDR3: TGTGCCAGCTCTATAGGGTGGAATCAGCCCCAGCATTTT. Amino acid sequence: CASSIGWNQPQHF. The J gene is TRBJ1-5, the V gene TRBV12-3 or TRBV12-4; D remains ambiguous. This CDR3 contains 13 residues. The V and J ends lost 8 bases and 4 bases respectively, with 12 bases between them.